This TCR beta chain was recovered during a study of T cell responses to AZD1222 COVID-19 vaccine. CDR1 and CDR2 from the germline V gene are WSHSY and SAAADI. The CDR3 length is 16 residues. V was trimmed by 0 bases and J by 0 bases, leaving 12 bases between them. As regards this clone: Its antigen is not known.

Assay: immunoSEQ multiplex PCR; the TCRdb copy retains only in-frame clones and omits some. The sample includes 140,000 to 150,000 clones, 82% of them seen just once. The study's findings and limits: Samples come after the peak T cell response, not at day 14.

The chain carries TRBV10-2 and TRBJ2-7; either TRBD1 or TRBD2 may supply D (6 bases each). The receptor was derived from an adult in good health. The sample consisted of peripheral blood, taken on day 0 of MenACWY control vaccination. CDR3 protein: CASSESRGAFSYEQYF. CDR3 nucleotide sequence: TGCGCCAGCAGTGAGTCGAGGGGGGCCTTCTCCTACGAGCAGTACTTC.